This T cell receptor (beta chain) was sequenced in a study of CD8+ T cells in alopecia areata. Overall study results and limits: Patients showed less clear TCR sequence sharing than mice, possibly partly because of HLA diversity. Lesional scalp, especially alopecia totalis/universalis, showed higher clonality than normal scalp.

RNA extraction and reverse transcription yielded cDNA as sequencing template. Libraries were prepared by immunoSEQ multiplex PCR; TCRdb keeps only in-frame clonotypes and omits some of them. The table lists approximately 98,000 clones, around 59% of them singletons. Isolation of CD4+ and CD8+ T cells from PBMCs was achieved by sorting. The V end lost 5 bases, the J end lost 1 base, and 12 bases lay between the germline ends. Germline CDR1 and CDR2: MNHEY and SMNVEV (reference sequence). This CDR3 has 15 amino acids. This clone was observed a handful of times. Its antigen is currently unknown. This receptor was identified in a human donor in good health. The gene calls are TRBV27 and TRBJ2-1; weak D call: TRBD1 (7 bases). Material: CD8+ T cells sorted from blood. CDR3 loop: CASSVAGQSYNEQFF. In nucleotides, the CDR3 is TGTGCCAGCAGTGTGGCGGGACAGTCCTACAATGAGCAGTTCTTC.